A selection of T cell receptor beta chains follows, all from one sample in a study of T cells in Graves' hyperthyroidism and ophthalmopathy. MiXCR, applied by TCRdb to the multiplex PCR reads, yields one record per CDR3 protein. The profile shows around 620,000 distinct CDR3 sequences, about half of them singletons. The sequenced sample consisted of peripheral blood or thyroid tissue (not recorded which). The receptors were sampled from an adult woman with Graves' disease, either hyperthyroidism or ophthalmopathy (not recorded which). The CDR3 runs from the conserved cysteine through the conserved F or W. D genes are given only for firm matches. Clone size is given for some rows only: seen once, a few or many times, or a class if the clone is expanded.

cdr3_nt,cdr3_aa,d_call,clone_size,j_call,v_call
TGTGCCACCAGCAGACAGGGGGCGGATGGGGCCAACGTCCTGACTTTC,CATSRQGADGANVLTF,TRBD1,.,TRBJ2-6,TRBV15
TGTGCCAGCAGCCACAGAGCGGGAGGGTTCCACGAGCAGTACTTC,CASSHRAGGFHEQYF,TRBD2,many,TRBJ2-7,TRBV7-9
TGCAGCGTACCAACAGGACCTGGAAACACCATATATTTT,CSVPTGPGNTIYF,.,.,TRBJ1-3,TRBV29-1
TGCAGTGCTACCCGGGACAGGGAGATCGGGGAGCTGTACTTC,CSATRDREIGELYF,TRBD1,once,TRBJ2-7,TRBV20-1
TGTGCCAGCAGTGGCCTTGGGGACGGCTACACCTTC,CASSGLGDGYTF,.,.,TRBJ1-2,TRBV12-3/TRBV12-4
TGTGCCACCAGCAGATCGACAGGGTCGGGGAACACTGAAGCTTTCTTT,CATSRSTGSGNTEAFF,TRBD1,many,TRBJ1-1,TRBV15
TGTGCCAGCAGCTTCGTAGCGGGAGCACTTGGAGGCGAGCAGTACTTC,CASSFVAGALGGEQYF,TRBD2,.,TRBJ2-7,TRBV7-9
TGCGCCAGCAGGCCTTCGGTGGGAGACTACGAGCAGTACTTC,CASRPSVGDYEQYF,.,many,TRBJ2-7,TRBV5-1
TGTGCCAGCAGCTTTCAGATAGCGGGAGAAGAGACCCAGTACTTC,CASSFQIAGEETQYF,TRBD2,many,TRBJ2-5,TRBV7-2
TGCGCCAGCAGTGGGCTCGGGGTATGGGGCTATGGCTACACCTTC,CASSGLGVWGYGYTF,.,.,TRBJ1-2,TRBV10-2
TGTGCCACCAGTTACGTACAGCGTAATGAAAAACTGTTTTTT,CATSYVQRNEKLFF,.,many,TRBJ1-4,TRBV15
TGCAGCGTTGAAGGTTTGACTAGCGGGGACTACGAGCAGTACTTC,CSVEGLTSGDYEQYF,TRBD2,.,TRBJ2-7,TRBV29-1
TGTGCCAGCAGCTCACGGGGAGCCGAGACCCAGCATTTT,CASSSRGAETQHF,.,.,TRBJ1-5,TRBV7-2
TGTGCCAGCAATAAAAAGCTAGGGGAGGGGGTACAAGAGACCCAGTACTTC,CASNKKLGEGVQETQYF,.,few,TRBJ2-5,TRBV6-1
TGTGCCAGCAGGCAACAGGGGGGCGATCAGCCCCAGCATTTT,CASRQQGGDQPQHF,TRBD1,.,TRBJ1-5,TRBV13
TGCGCCAGCCACCCCGGGACAGCACAAGAGACCCAGTACTTC,CASHPGTAQETQYF,TRBD1,many,TRBJ2-5,TRBV5-1
TGTGCCAGCAGCTTAGACCGGGGAACAGACTTTGGGGCCAACGTCCTGACTTTC,CASSLDRGTDFGANVLTF,.,.,TRBJ2-6,TRBV7-2
TGTGCCAGCAGCCCCTTTTCGGGCCGAGAGACCCAGCACTTC,CASSPFSGRETQHF,.,once,TRBJ2-5,TRBV7-2
TGTGCCATCAGGCAGTACACTGAAGCTTTCTTT,CAIRQYTEAFF,.,many,TRBJ1-1,TRBV10-3
TGCAGTGCTTCGACGGGGACTGAAGCTTTCTTT,CSASTGTEAFF,.,.,TRBJ1-1,TRBV20-1
TGCAGCGTTGAAGACCCGCAATTTAACTATGGCTACACCTTC,CSVEDPQFNYGYTF,.,.,TRBJ1-2,TRBV29-1
TGTGCCAGCATCGGGACACATGGGAGTTCACCCCTCCACTTT,CASIGTHGSSPLHF,.,few,TRBJ1-6,TRBV10-3
TGTGCCAGCAGCTCCCGGACAGGGGCGCAAGAGACCCAGTACTTC,CASSSRTGAQETQYF,TRBD1,many,TRBJ2-5,TRBV7-9
TGTGCCAGCAGGGGGGACAGACTTATCTCCGGGGAGCTGTTTTTT,CASRGDRLISGELFF,TRBD1,.,TRBJ2-2,TRBV6-1
TGTGCCACCAGCAGAGATCTTGCGGGGTTCACCGGGGAGCTGTACTTC,CATSRDLAGFTGELYF,.,.,TRBJ2-7,TRBV15
TGTGCCAGCAGTGAACAATTGACAGGGTCCATGAACACTGAAGCTTTCTTT,CASSEQLTGSMNTEAFF,TRBD1,.,TRBJ1-1,TRBV25-1
TGCGCCAGCAGCTTGGGGGACAGGGGCCGCGAAAAACTGTTTTTT,CASSLGDRGREKLFF,TRBD1,many,TRBJ1-4,TRBV5-1
TGTGCCACCGGATGGGGACAGGGCAATCAGCCCCAGCATTTT,CATGWGQGNQPQHF,TRBD1,few,TRBJ1-5,TRBV24-1
TGTGCCAGCAGCCCTCGGGGAGGAGTCGATTCACCCCTCCACTTT,CASSPRGGVDSPLHF,.,.,TRBJ1-6,TRBV7-9
TGTGCCAGCAGTTACCCTTTGGACAGGGTGGATTTTTCTGGAAACACCATATATTTT,CASSYPLDRVDFSGNTIYF,TRBD1,few,TRBJ1-3,TRBV28
TGCGCCAGCAGCTTGGGTCTGGACACCGGAAACACCATATATTTT,CASSLGLDTGNTIYF,.,.,TRBJ1-3,TRBV5-1
TGCAGTGCTAGAGAGACTAGTCGTTACGAGCAGTACTTC,CSARETSRYEQYF,.,many,TRBJ2-7,TRBV20-1
TGCAGTGCTAGGCGTGATAGCAGCCAAGAGACCCAGTACTTC,CSARRDSSQETQYF,.,.,TRBJ2-5,TRBV20-1
TGTGCCAGCAGTTACTCTGATACCGGGACAGGGGACTCCGGTCCGGCGACCCAGTACTTC,CASSYSDTGTGDSGPATQYF,TRBD1,.,TRBJ2-5,TRBV6-5
TGTGCCACCGCCCGGGGGAATGCTGGAAACACCATATATTTT,CATARGNAGNTIYF,.,few,TRBJ1-3,TRBV6-6
TGTGCCAGCAGCTTATCGCAGTATTTT,CASSLSQYF,.,few,TRBJ2-3,TRBV7-2
TGTGCCAGCAGCTCGCCCCGGAGAGAGGGTCAGCCCCAGCATTTT,CASSSPRREGQPQHF,.,.,TRBJ1-5,TRBV7-8
TGCAGTGCTAGAGACGGACGTGGGGACGCCTACGAGCAGTACTTC,CSARDGRGDAYEQYF,.,.,TRBJ2-7,TRBV20-1
TGTGCCATCAGTCCGACTAGCGGCAATGAGCAGTTCTTC,CAISPTSGNEQFF,TRBD2,once,TRBJ2-1,TRBV7-3
TGTGCCAGCAGTTTTACAGGGGCCCTTAACTATGGCTACACCTTC,CASSFTGALNYGYTF,TRBD1,few,TRBJ1-2,TRBV28
TGTGCCAGTAGGATGGACAGGGGATTCGGAAAACTGTTTTTT,CASRMDRGFGKLFF,TRBD1,few,TRBJ1-4,TRBV19
TGTGCCAGCAGTGAAGCGGGTGACTCACCCCTCCACTTT,CASSEAGDSPLHF,.,.,TRBJ1-6,TRBV2
TGTGCCAGCAAGGAATTAGCGGGAGCGGCCGGGGAGCTGTTTTTT,CASKELAGAAGELFF,TRBD2,.,TRBJ2-2,TRBV6-1
TGCGCCAGCAGTGTACAGGGGGTAGGTCAGCCCCACGAGCAGTACTTC,CASSVQGVGQPHEQYF,TRBD1,once,TRBJ2-7,TRBV10-2